Below are 25 T cell receptor beta chains sequenced from a single sample in a study of OX40 agonist ivuxolimab in advanced cancers. Clones were read by immunoSEQ multiplex PCR, and TCRdb kept only the in-frame ones, dropping some. The table includes some 99,000 clones, about 80% detected once. The sequences come from CD4+ or CD8+ T cells sorted from blood, collected in a trial of the OX40 agonist ivuxolimab. The source is an adult with an advanced solid tumor such as melanoma, head and neck, liver or kidney cancer.

The rearrangement links TRBV10-3 to TRBJ1-1; 7 bases map to TRBD1. The CDR3 runs 15 residues. Germline V CDR1 and CDR2: ENHRY, SYGVKD. The trim removed 3 bases at V and 0 bases at J, leaving 4 bases unmatched. The CDR3 spells CAISEGGTVNTEAFF. The CDR3 DNA follows: TGTGCCATCAGTGAAGGGGGGACAGTGAACACTGAAGCTTTCTTT.

The chain links TRBV6-1 to TRBJ2-1; D remains ambiguous. CDR1 and CDR2 (germline): MNHNS, SASEGT. CDR3 length: 14 amino acids. V was cut by 2 bases and J by 4 bases, with 9 bases left in between. CDR3 protein: CASSELMQYNEQFF. As DNA, the CDR3 is TGTGCCAGCAGTGAACTAATGCAGTACAATGAGCAGTTCTTC.

The V gene is TRBV7-2, the J gene TRBJ1-2, with 12 bases that match TRBD1. The CDR3 consists of 16 residues. In germline, CDR1 is SGHTA, CDR2 FQGNSA. V gave up 5 bases and J gave up 4 bases; unmatched junction bases: 8. In DNA, the CDR3 is TGTGCCAGCAGCGCTACCGGGACAGGGGGCCCCTATGGCTACACCTTC. Translating it yields CASSATGTGGPYGYTF.

CDR3 DNA sequence: TGTGCCAGCAGCAGGACAGATACCTACGAGCAGTACTTC. Its protein is CASSRTDTYEQYF. This rearrangement joins TRBV7-8 to TRBJ2-7; D possibly corresponds to TRBD1 (6 bases). The V end was cut by 5 bases, the J end by 2 bases, with 10 bases between. Germline V lookup: CDR1 SGHVS, CDR2 FQNEAQ. The CDR3 is 13 amino acids.

The chain is built from TRBV10-3 and TRBJ2-7; 10 bases line up with TRBD2. The germline CDR1 and CDR2 sequences are ENHRY and SYGVKD. The trim removed 3 bases at V and 6 bases at J, leaving 5 bases unmatched. The CDR3 length is 14 residues. This chain's CDR3 is CAISDLAGVAEQYF. Written as DNA, the CDR3 is TGTGCCATCAGTGACCTAGCGGGAGTTGCCGAGCAGTACTTC.

This sequence joins TRBV19 and TRBJ1-3; D ambiguous. V lost 3 bases to trimming and J lost 6 bases, with 24 bases between them. The CDR3 is 18 amino acids. Looked up from germline, CDR1 is LNHDA and CDR2 is SQIVND (reference sequence). The CDR3 is CASSIGAFARKNENTIYF. The CDR3, as DNA: TGTGCCAGTAGTATTGGCGCGTTCGCGAGGAAGAACGAAAACACCATATATTTT. The full variable domain, with the rest looked up from reference TRBV19 and TRBJ1-3, is DGGITQSPKYLFRKEGQNVTLSCEQNLNHDAMYWYRQDPGQGLRLIYYSQIVNDFQKGDIAEGYSVSREKKESFPLTVTSAQKNPTAFYLCASSIGAFARKNENTIYFGEGSWLTVV.

The rearrangement uses TRBV7-3 and TRBJ2-5; D possibly corresponds to TRBD2 (5 bases). CDR3 length: 16 residues. Germline CDR1 is SGHTA and CDR2 is FQGTGA. The V gene lost 2 bases and the J gene lost 4 bases, with 17 bases spanning the gap. CDR3 amino acids: CASSLSSGGGGETQYF. DNA for the CDR3: TGTGCCAGCAGCTTATCCTCGGGCGGAGGCGGAGAGACCCAGTACTTC.

This rearrangement joins TRBV29-1 to TRBJ1-1, with unresolved D. CDR3 length: 11 residues. Deletions cut 7 bases from V and 0 bases from J, with 6 bases between. Germline V lookup: CDR1 SQVTM, CDR2 ANQGSEA. The CDR3 bases are TGCAGCGGGCTGATGAACACTGAAGCTTTCTTT. Its protein is CSGLMNTEAFF.

This clone was seen a handful of times. The chain is built from TRBV2 and TRBJ1-5; D unresolved. V lost 6 bases and J lost 3, with 9 bases in between. This CDR3 has 13 residues. Germline CDR1 reads SNHLY; CDR2 reads FYNNEI. The DNA for the CDR3 is TGTGCCAGCAGCTTGGATCCCAATCAGCCCCAGCATTTT. Its translation: CASSLDPNQPQHF.

V usage is TRBV2 and J usage is TRBJ1-5; D gene unclear. The CDR3 has 13 residues. V shed 6 bases and J shed 0 bases, with 6 bases lying between them. Germline CDR1 SNHLY, CDR2 FYNNEI. In DNA form, the CDR3 reads TGTGCCAGCAGCCGGGATAGCAATCAGCCCCAGCATTTT. This gives the protein CASSRDSNQPQHF.

This clone has a single count. The CDR3 protein is CASSPIGGRNNEQFF. The CDR3 bases are TGTGCCAGCAGCCCTATCGGGGGACGAAACAATGAGCAGTTCTTC. This rearrangement joins TRBV14 to TRBJ2-1, with D perhaps TRBD2 (6 bases). V was cut by 4 bases and J by 5 bases, with 15 bases left in between. This CDR3 region has 15 residues. The germline CDR1 and CDR2 sequences are SGHDN and FVKESK.

This clone appeared a few times. V usage is TRBV9 and J usage is TRBJ1-1; 7 bases fit TRBD1. Trimming cost V 5 bases and J 2 bases; bases outside gene matches: 9. Per germline, CDR1 SGDLS and CDR2 YYNGEE. The CDR3 consists of 15 residues. The CDR3 coding sequence is TGTGCCAGCAGTCGGATCCAGGGGGGAAACACTGAAGCTTTCTTT. Its protein product is CASSRIQGGNTEAFF.

The chain has TRBV4-3 and TRBJ2-7; 13 nucleotides align to TRBD2. Germline values: CDR1 LGHNA, CDR2 YSLEER. After removal of 4 bases from V and 5 bases from J, the junction contained 5 bases not matched to a gene. The length of the CDR3 is 15 residues. The DNA for the CDR3 is TGCGCCAGCAGCCTAACTAGCGGGAGGGACGACGAGCAGTACTTC. Its translation: CASSLTSGRDDEQYF.

By sample share, this clone is medium-sized. The rearrangement uses TRBV27 and TRBJ1-6, with a tentative D call TRBD1 (5 bases). The CDR3 runs 14 residues. From germline, CDR1 is MNHEY and CDR2 SMNVEV (reference sequence). V was trimmed by 7 bases and J by 4 bases, leaving 11 bases between them. DNA for the CDR3: TGTGCCAGCACATCGGGGACTTATAATTCACCCCTCCACTTT. As protein: CASTSGTYNSPLHF.

This chain uses TRBV5-1 with TRBJ1-1; D might be TRBD1 (5 bases). The germline gives CDR1 SGHRS, CDR2 YFSETQ. Trimming removed 4 bases at V and 3 bases at J, with 13 bases between. The CDR3 is 14 residues long. CDR3 region: CASSGRIQDTEAFF. As DNA, the CDR3 is TGCGCCAGCAGCGGACGGATACAGGACACTGAAGCTTTCTTT.

The chain uses TRBV7-2 and TRBJ1-5; D is ambiguous. Germline loops: CDR1 SGHTA, CDR2 FQGNSA. The CDR3 consists of 16 residues. V lost 5 bases to trimming and J lost 2 bases, with 16 bases between them. CDR3 residues: CASSPAVGAGNQPQHF. In DNA form, the CDR3 reads TGTGCCAGCAGCCCTGCAGTAGGTGCTGGCAATCAGCCCCAGCATTTT.

The CDR3 nucleotides read TGTGCCAGCAGTCCCGTAGGGGGCCCTCAAGAGACCCAGTACTTC. Translated, it gives CASSPVGGPQETQYF. This chain links TRBV28 with TRBJ2-5, with TRBD1 matching 7 bases. CDR1 MDHEN and CDR2 SYDVKM come from the germline V gene. This CDR3 is built from 15 residues. V dropped 5 bases and J dropped 2; count of bases not matched to a gene: 8. The entire variable domain, with the rest obtained from reference TRBV28 and TRBJ2-5, is as follows: DVKVTQSSRYLVKRTGEKVFLECVQDMDHENMFWYRQDPGLGLRLIYFSYDVKMKEKGDIPEGYSVSREKKERFSLILESASTNQTSMYLCASSPVGGPQETQYFGPGTRLLVL.

The chain is built from TRBV30 and TRBJ1-4; maybe TRBD1 (6 bases). Germline CDR1 is GTSNPN and CDR2 is SVGIG (reference sequence). The germline V and J ends were trimmed by 0 bases and 6 bases, with 11 bases remaining between them. This CDR3 is built from 14 residues. CDR3: CAWSVGGGDEKLFF. The CDR3 region has the DNA TGTGCCTGGAGTGTCGGAGGGGGGGATGAAAAACTGTTTTTT.

The chain is built from TRBV4-3 and TRBJ2-3; 16 bases fit TRBD2. V lost 1 base, J lost 5 bases, and 6 bases stayed unmatched. This CDR3 is 18 amino acids long. Germline loops: CDR1 LGHNA, CDR2 YSLEER. The CDR3 region is CASSQAGLAGGPGDTQYF. CDR3 bases: TGCGCCAGCAGCCAAGCGGGACTAGCGGGGGGGCCTGGAGATACGCAGTATTTT.

The chain uses TRBV7-3 and TRBJ2-1; 7 positions match TRBD1. Germline V gene sequence: CDR1 SGHTA, CDR2 FQGTGA. This CDR3 region has 14 residues. V gave up 5 bases and J gave up 5 bases; unmatched junction bases: 6. In nucleotides, the CDR3 is TGTGCCAGCAGCCCCCGGGACAGTAACAATGAGCAGTTCTTC. Translating gives CASSPRDSNNEQFF.

The rearrangement links TRBV4-3 to TRBJ2-3; D ambiguous. With 0 bases removed from V and 6 bases from J, the gap between germline ends came to 10 bases. The germline gives CDR1 LGHNA, CDR2 YSLEER. The CDR3 extends over 14 amino acids. DNA for the CDR3: TGCGCCAGCAGCCAAGAAGTGAAAGTGGATACGCAGTATTTT. It encodes CASSQEVKVDTQYF.

J is TRBJ2-1 and V is TRBV7-2; D gene unclear. This CDR3 is built from 13 residues. The germline V gene encodes CDR1 SGHTA and CDR2 FQGNSA. V lost 5 bases to trimming and J lost 6 bases, with 11 bases between them. CDR3: CASSPSTLNEQFF. CDR3 sequence (DNA): TGTGCCAGCAGCCCCTCCACCCTCAATGAGCAGTTCTTC. Combining the CDR3 with reference TRBV7-2 and TRBJ2-1 gives the whole variable domain GAGVSQSPSNKVTEKGKDVELRCDPISGHTALYWYRQSLGQGLEFLIYFQGNSAPDKSGLPSDRFSAERTGGSVSTLTIQRTQQEDSAVYLCASSPSTLNEQFFGPGTRLTVL.

The V and J genes are TRBV5-5 and TRBJ1-5; D unclear. Germline values: CDR1 SGHKS, CDR2 YYEKEE (reference sequence). Deletions cut 0 bases from V and 0 bases from J, with 10 bases between. The CDR3 length is 16 residues. In DNA, the CDR3 is TGTGCCAGCAGCTTGGCTTCTTGGGGTAGCAATCAGCCCCAGCATTTT. Protein: CASSLASWGSNQPQHF.

The gene calls are TRBV28 and TRBJ2-7, with 7 nucleotides matching TRBD1. The CDR3 extends over 14 amino acids. Germline V CDR1 and CDR2: MDHEN, SYDVKM. V shed 6 bases and J 3 bases; nucleotides not matched to a gene: 8. CDR3 nucleotide sequence: TGTGCCAGCAGAGCGACAGGGACGGTCTACGAGCAGTACTTC. Amino acids: CASRATGTVYEQYF.

The chain joins TRBV19 to TRBJ1-1; D perhaps matches TRBD1 (5 bases). CDR3 length: 13 amino acids. V dropped 7 bases and J dropped 6 bases, with 15 bases sitting between them. Germline values: CDR1 LNHDA, CDR2 SQIVND (reference sequence). This CDR3 reads CASMKERGAEAFF. CDR3 DNA: TGTGCCAGTATGAAGGAGAGGGGCGCTGAAGCTTTCTTT.